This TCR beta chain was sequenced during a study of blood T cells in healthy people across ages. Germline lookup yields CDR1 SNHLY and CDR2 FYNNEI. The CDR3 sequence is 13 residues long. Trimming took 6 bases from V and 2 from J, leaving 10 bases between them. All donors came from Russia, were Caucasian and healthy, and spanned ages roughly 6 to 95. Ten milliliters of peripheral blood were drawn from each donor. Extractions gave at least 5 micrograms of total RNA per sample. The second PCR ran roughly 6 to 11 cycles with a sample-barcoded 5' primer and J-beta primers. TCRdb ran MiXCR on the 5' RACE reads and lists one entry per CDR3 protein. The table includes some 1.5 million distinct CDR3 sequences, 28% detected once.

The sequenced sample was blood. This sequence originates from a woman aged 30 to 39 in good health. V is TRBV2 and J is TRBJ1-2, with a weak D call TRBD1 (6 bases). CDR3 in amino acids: CASRGGENYGYTF. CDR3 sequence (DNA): TGTGCCAGCAGAGGGGGTGAGAACTATGGCTACACCTTC.